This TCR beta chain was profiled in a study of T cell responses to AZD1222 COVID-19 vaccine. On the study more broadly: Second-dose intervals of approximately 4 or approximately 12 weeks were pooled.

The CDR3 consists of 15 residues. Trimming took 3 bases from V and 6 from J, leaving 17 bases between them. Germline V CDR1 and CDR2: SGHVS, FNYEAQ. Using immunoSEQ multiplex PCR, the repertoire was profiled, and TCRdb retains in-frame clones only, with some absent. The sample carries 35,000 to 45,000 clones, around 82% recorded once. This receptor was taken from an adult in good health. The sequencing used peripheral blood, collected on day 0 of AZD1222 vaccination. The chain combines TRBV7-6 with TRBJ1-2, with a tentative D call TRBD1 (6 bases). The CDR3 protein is CASSLRLGGTDGYTF. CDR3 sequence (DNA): TGTGCCAGCAGCTTGAGGTTAGGGGGTACGGATGGCTACACCTTC.